This record covers a single T cell receptor (beta chain). Trimming stripped 1 base from V and 1 base from J, with 4 bases between. The CDR3 is 13 residues long. Looked up from germline, CDR1 is SEHNR and CDR2 is FQNEAQ (reference sequence). The data are from a study of naive CD8 T cells in extremely preterm neonates. Clones were sequenced by immunoSEQ multiplex PCR, and TCRdb holds only the in-frame ones, with some missing. The profile covers thousands of clones, with nearly 99% appearing a single time and around 0.37% taken by the ten largest. Deliveries were elective term cesareans at roughly 35-41 weeks, with no labor or membrane rupture.

Material for sequencing was naive CD8+ T cells from cord blood. The clonotype was recovered from a newborn in good health. V usage is TRBV7-9 and J usage is TRBJ1-1; D remains ambiguous. The CDR3 region has the DNA TGTGCCAGCAGCTTAGACAGGAACACTGAAGCTTTCTTT. This encodes CASSLDRNTEAFF.